These 9 T cell receptor beta chains were sequenced from one sample in a study of technical replicates of blood from several donors (dated 2017 in TCRdb). Library preparation used the immunoSEQ multiplex PCR assay. TCRdb obtained this table from immuneACCESS and retained in-frame rearrangements with V and J assigned. These tables miss some clones; where compared with another copy, unresolved V genes account for less than half of the shortfall, and the remainder is unexplained. The sample includes roughly 72,000 clones, with 85% to 95% observed a single time. Of the sample, roughly 0.36% is held by the ten largest clones. Sequencing was done on a sample of T cells isolated from PBMCs. The source of these receptors is a human donor in good health.

The genes are TRBV7-9 and TRBJ1-1; tentatively, D is TRBD1 (6 bases). The CDR3 has 15 amino acids. The germline CDR1 and CDR2 sequences are SEHNR and FQNEAQ (reference sequence). With 2 bases removed from V and 0 bases from J, the gap between germline ends came to 10 bases. The CDR3 sequence is CASSLRRQVNTEAFF. Written as DNA, the CDR3 is TGTGCCAGCAGCTTAAGAAGACAGGTGAACACTGAAGCTTTCTTT.

The chain's CDR3 is CASSESPAGGLTDTQYF. CDR3 in DNA: TGTGCCAGCAGTGAAAGCCCAGCGGGAGGCCTCACAGATACGCAGTATTTT. The chain carries TRBV2 and TRBJ2-3; 9 bases line up with TRBD2. With 2 bases clipped from V and 2 bases from J, the junction kept 8 bases outside the gene matches. The V gene's germline CDR1 is SNHLY and CDR2 FYNNEI. This CDR3 has 17 residues.

The chain employs TRBV7-3 and TRBJ2-1; 7 bases map to TRBD2. Germline CDR1 and CDR2: SGHTA and FQGTGA. Trimming took 5 bases from V and 4 from J; bases not matched to a gene: 8. The CDR3 spans 15 residues. DNA for the CDR3: TGTGCCAGCAGCAGCGGGGCCCAAAGTTACAATGAGCAGTTCTTC. Translating gives CASSSGAQSYNEQFF.

The chain uses TRBV19 and TRBJ1-4; possible D gene TRBD1, 6 bases. V gave up 9 bases and J gave up 3 bases, with 11 bases separating them. The CDR3 consists of 13 residues. Germline V CDR1 and CDR2: LNHDA, SQIVND (reference sequence). The CDR3 loop reads CASQQGANEKLFF. The DNA for the CDR3 is TGTGCCAGCCAACAGGGAGCTAATGAAAAACTGTTTTTT.

The chain carries TRBV7-3 and TRBJ2-1; D not certain. CDR3 length: 14 residues. V lost 1 base to trimming and J lost 8 bases, with 12 bases between them. Germline CDR1 reads SGHTA; CDR2 reads FQGTGA. CDR3 amino acids: CASSLSAAEDEQFF. The CDR3 nucleotides are TGTGCCAGCAGCTTAAGCGCTGCAGAGGATGAGCAGTTCTTC.

The gene calls are TRBV28 and TRBJ2-7, with 14 bases lining up with TRBD2. The CDR3 has 16 amino acids. V trimming: 5 bases; J trimming: 5 bases; junction bases outside the gene matches: 8. Germline CDR1 is MDHEN and CDR2 is SYDVKM. Here the CDR3 DNA reads TGTGCCAGCAGTGACCCGGGACTAGCGGGAGTGGACGAGCAGTACTTC. Protein: CASSDPGLAGVDEQYF.

The V gene is TRBV6-1, the J gene TRBJ1-1; no firm D call. V gave up 3 bases and J gave up 10 bases, with 18 bases separating them. The CDR3 runs to 14 residues. Germline CDR1 MNHNS, CDR2 SASEGT. CDR3 region: CASSERVKSLVAFF. The CDR3, as DNA: TGTGCCAGCAGTGAGAGGGTTAAATCTTTGGTAGCTTTCTTT.

The chain recombines TRBV5-6 with TRBJ2-7; 9 nucleotides align to TRBD1. Germline trimming cut 4 bases from V and 4 bases from J; bases unmatched to any gene: 6. Germline CDR1 is SGHDT and CDR2 is YYEEEE. CDR3 length equals 14 residues. The CDR3 nucleotides read TGTGCCAGCAGCCCAACAGGGGGCTTTTACGAGCAGTACTTC. It encodes CASSPTGGFYEQYF.

This sequence joins TRBV5-5 and TRBJ2-7; 7 bases align to TRBD1. The germline V gene has CDR1 SGHKS and CDR2 YYEKEE (reference sequence). The J segment lost 3 bases and the V segment lost 4 bases, leaving 4 bases of the junction unmatched. CDR3 length: 13 residues. In nucleotides, the CDR3 is TGTGCCAGCAGCAGTACAGGGGACTACGAGCAGTACTTC. It translates to CASSSTGDYEQYF.